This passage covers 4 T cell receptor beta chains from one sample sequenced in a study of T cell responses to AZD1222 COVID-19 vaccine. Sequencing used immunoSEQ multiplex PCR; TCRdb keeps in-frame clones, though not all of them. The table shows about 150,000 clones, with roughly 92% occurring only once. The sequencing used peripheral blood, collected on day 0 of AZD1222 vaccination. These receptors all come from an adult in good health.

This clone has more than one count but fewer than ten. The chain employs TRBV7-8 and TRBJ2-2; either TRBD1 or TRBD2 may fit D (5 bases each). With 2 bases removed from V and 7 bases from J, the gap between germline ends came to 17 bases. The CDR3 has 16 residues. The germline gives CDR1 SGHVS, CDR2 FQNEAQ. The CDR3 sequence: CASSLREPGTVGELFF. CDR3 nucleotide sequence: TGTGCCAGCAGCTTAAGGGAGCCAGGGACGGTCGGGGAGCTGTTTTTT.

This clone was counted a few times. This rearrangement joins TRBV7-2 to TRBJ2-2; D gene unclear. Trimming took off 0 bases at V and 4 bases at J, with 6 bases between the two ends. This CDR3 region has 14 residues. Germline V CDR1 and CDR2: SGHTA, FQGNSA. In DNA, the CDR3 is TGTGCCAGCAGCTTAGCGTATGCCACCGGGGAGCTGTTTTTT. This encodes CASSLAYATGELFF.

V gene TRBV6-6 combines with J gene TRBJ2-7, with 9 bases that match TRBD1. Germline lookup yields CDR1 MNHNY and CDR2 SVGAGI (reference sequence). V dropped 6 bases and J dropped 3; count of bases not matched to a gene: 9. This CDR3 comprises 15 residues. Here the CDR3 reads CASSPGTGLRYEQYV. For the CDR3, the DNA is TGTGCCAGCAGCCCCGGGACAGGGCTTCGCTACGAGCAGTACGTC.

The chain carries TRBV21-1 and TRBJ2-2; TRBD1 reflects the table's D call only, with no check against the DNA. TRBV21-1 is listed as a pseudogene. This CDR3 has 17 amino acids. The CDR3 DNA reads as TGTGCCAGCAGCAAAGGGGCGGACAGGCCGAACACCGGGGAGCTGTTTTTT. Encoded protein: CASSKGADRPNTGELFF.